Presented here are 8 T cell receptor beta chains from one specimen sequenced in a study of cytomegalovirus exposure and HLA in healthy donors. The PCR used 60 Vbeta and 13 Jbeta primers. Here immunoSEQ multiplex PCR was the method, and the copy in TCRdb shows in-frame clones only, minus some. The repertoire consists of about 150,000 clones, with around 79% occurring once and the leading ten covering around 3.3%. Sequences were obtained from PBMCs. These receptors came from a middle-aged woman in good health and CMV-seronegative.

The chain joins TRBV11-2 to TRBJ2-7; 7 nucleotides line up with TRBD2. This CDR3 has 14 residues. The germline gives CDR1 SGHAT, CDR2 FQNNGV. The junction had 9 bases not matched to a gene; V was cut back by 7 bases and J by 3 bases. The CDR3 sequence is CASTTTGGSYEQYF. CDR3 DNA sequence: TGTGCCAGCACCACCACCGGGGGGAGCTACGAGCAGTACTTC.

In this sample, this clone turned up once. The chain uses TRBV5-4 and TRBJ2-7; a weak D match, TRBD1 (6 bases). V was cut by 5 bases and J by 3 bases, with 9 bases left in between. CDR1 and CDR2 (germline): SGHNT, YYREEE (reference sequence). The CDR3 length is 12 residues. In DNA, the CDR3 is TGTGCCAGCAGTTCGGACAGCTACGAGCAGTACTTC. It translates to CASSSDSYEQYF.

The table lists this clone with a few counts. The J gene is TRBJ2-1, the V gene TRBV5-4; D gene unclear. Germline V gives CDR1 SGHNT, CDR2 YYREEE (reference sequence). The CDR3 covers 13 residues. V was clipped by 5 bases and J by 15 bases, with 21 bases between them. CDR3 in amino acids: CASSSLYSNTRFF. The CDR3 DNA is TGTGCCAGCAGTAGCTTGTACTCGAACACACGGTTCTTC.

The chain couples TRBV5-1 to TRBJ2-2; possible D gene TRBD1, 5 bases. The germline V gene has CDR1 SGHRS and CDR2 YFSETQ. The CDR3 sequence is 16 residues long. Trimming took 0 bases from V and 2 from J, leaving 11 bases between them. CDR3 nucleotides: TGCGCCAGCAGCTTGGTCGGCAGGGTAAACACCGGGGAGCTGTTTTTT. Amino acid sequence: CASSLVGRVNTGELFF.

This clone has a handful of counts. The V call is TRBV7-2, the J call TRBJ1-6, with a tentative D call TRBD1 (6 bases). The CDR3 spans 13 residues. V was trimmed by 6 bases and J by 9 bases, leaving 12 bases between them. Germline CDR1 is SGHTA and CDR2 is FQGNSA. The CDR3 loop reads CASSSDRRSPLHF. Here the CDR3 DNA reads TGTGCCAGCAGTTCAGACAGGCGTTCACCCCTCCACTTT.

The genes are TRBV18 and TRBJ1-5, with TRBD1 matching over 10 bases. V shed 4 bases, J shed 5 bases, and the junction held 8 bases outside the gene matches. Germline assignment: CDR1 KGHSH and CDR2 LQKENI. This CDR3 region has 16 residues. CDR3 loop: CASSHDRGRLDQPQHF. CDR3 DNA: TGTGCCAGCTCACACGACAGGGGGCGGCTTGATCAGCCCCAGCATTTT.

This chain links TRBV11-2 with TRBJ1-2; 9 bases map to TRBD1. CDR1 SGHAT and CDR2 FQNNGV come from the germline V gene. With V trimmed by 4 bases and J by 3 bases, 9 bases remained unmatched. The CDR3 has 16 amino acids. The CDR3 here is CASSSKDRGDYYGYTF. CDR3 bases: TGTGCCAGCAGCTCGAAGGACAGGGGCGATTACTATGGCTACACCTTC.

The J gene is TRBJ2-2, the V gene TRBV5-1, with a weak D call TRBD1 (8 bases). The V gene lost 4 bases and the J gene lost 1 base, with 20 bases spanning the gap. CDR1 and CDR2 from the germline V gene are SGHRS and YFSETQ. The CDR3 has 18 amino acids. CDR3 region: CASSQRGAGTGNTGELFF. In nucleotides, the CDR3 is TGCGCCAGCAGCCAACGGGGGGCCGGGACAGGGAACACCGGGGAGCTGTTTTTT.